This T cell receptor (beta chain) derives from a study of human T cells and chemical hapten exposure. The germline V gene has CDR1 LGHNA and CDR2 YNFKEQ. Trimming cost V 0 bases and J 4 bases, with 10 bases left between them. CDR3 length: 15 amino acids. TCRdb analysed the RACE reads with MiXCR anew, one entry per CDR3 protein. The sample contains some 150,000 distinct CDR3 sequences, about 11% of which appear only once. Time point indicated: patch test 2, 6 weeks after DPC sensitization. Treatment defined: therapeutic diphenylcyclopropenone sensitization with weekly scalp DPC. This TCR derives from a woman in her forties or fifties with alopecia areata. Some clones in this sample may be carry-over from other donors' samples. Sequenced here: whole blood, sampled in connection with sensitization to the hapten diphenylcyclopropenone (DPC). The genes are TRBV4-2 and TRBJ1-3; the D gene is possibly TRBD1 (6 bases). Here the CDR3 DNA reads TGTGCCAGCAGCCAAGATTTGGGGGCGGGAAACACCATATATTTT. Protein: CASSQDLGAGNTIYF.